This is a list of T cell receptor beta chains from one sample in a study of blood T cell repertoires in COVID-19. Clones were sequenced by immunoSEQ multiplex PCR, and TCRdb holds only the in-frame ones, with some missing. The data show tens of thousands of clones, 87% seen once. The specimen was peripheral blood. The receptors stem from a man aged 45-65 years with active COVID-19. Each CDR3 is given with its conserved first and last residue. D genes are given only for firm matches.

TRBD2	TRBV9	TRBJ2-3	TGTGCCAGCAGTCAGACTAGCGGGAGAACAGATACGCAGTATTTT	CASSQTSGRTDTQYF
.	TRBV5-4	TRBJ2-2	TGTGCCAGCAGCTTCAGCGGAACGAACACCGGGGAGCTGTTTTTT	CASSFSGTNTGELFF
.	TRBV28	TRBJ1-5	TGTGCCAGCAGTTCGTCTAGATCCCAGCATTTT	CASSSSRSQHF
.	TRBV5-8	TRBJ2-5	TGTGCCAGCAGCCCTGGATGGGGGGAGGCCTCTCAATACCAAGAGACCCAGTACTTC	CASSPGWGEASQYQETQYF
.	TRBV5-8	TRBJ1-6	TGTGCCAGCAGCTTGATCGGGACAAGAAATTCACCCCTCCACTTT	CASSLIGTRNSPLHF
.	TRBV7-7	TRBJ2-2	TGTGCTAGCAGCCCCGGGATAGCGAACACCGGGGAGCTGTTTTTT	CASSPGIANTGELFF
.	TRBV7-9	TRBJ2-1	TGTGCCAGCAGCTTAGATAACAATGAGCAGTTCTTC	CASSLDNNEQFF
.	TRBV10-1	TRBJ1-5	TGCGCCAGCATTCACAGAGTTAATCAGCCCCAGCATTTT	CASIHRVNQPQHF
.	TRBV10-3	TRBJ2-2	TGTGCCATCCGCAGGACTACCCTGAACACCGGGGAGCTGTTTTTT	CAIRRTTLNTGELFF
.	TRBV28	TRBJ1-1	TGTGCCAGCAGTTCCCCGTTAGGGGCGAACACTGAAGCTTTCTTT	CASSSPLGANTEAFF
.	TRBV10-3	TRBJ1-5	TGTGCCATCAGTGAGTCTAGAACAGACAATCAGCCCCAGCATTTT	CAISESRTDNQPQHF
.	TRBV28	TRBJ1-2	TGTGCCAGCAGGGAGGGTTCTGCCTATGGCTACACCTTC	CASREGSAYGYTF
TRBD2	TRBV5-6	TRBJ2-3	TGTGCCAGCAGCTTGGGTGCTAGCGGGAGATCGGATACGCAGTATTTT	CASSLGASGRSDTQYF
.	TRBV4-1	TRBJ1-2	TGCGCCAGCAGCCAAGATCAACAGAGTTATGGCTACACCTTC	CASSQDQQSYGYTF
TRBD1	TRBV14	TRBJ2-1	TGTGCCAGCAGCCATGGGACAGTTATCTACAATGAGCAGTTCTTC	CASSHGTVIYNEQFF
.	TRBV7-2	TRBJ2-2	TGTGCCAGCAGCTTAGGTGGGCTCTATGACCGCACCGGGGAGCTGTTTTTT	CASSLGGLYDRTGELFF
TRBD1	TRBV19	TRBJ1-2	TGTGCCAGTAGTATCCGGACAGGGGTCTATGGCTACACCTTC	CASSIRTGVYGYTF
.	TRBV7-2	TRBJ2-3	TGTGCCAGCAGCTTAATGGGGCTTGACACAGATACGCAGTATTTT	CASSLMGLDTDTQYF
TRBD2	TRBV4-1	TRBJ2-5	TGCGCCAGCAGCCCTCAAGGAGCGGGAGTCGGGGAGACCCAGTACTTC	CASSPQGAGVGETQYF
.	TRBV28	TRBJ2-2	TGTGCCAGCAGTTTTAACGGCGCCAGGGGTTACACCGGGGAGCTGTTTTTT	CASSFNGARGYTGELFF
TRBD1	TRBV10-3	TRBJ1-6	TGTGCCATCAGTGCATCCGGACAGGGGAATTCACCCCTCCACTTT	CAISASGQGNSPLHF
.	TRBV21-1	TRBJ2-3	TGTGCCAGCAGCAAGGAAGGGGGTGTTACGCAGTATTTT	CASSKEGGVTQYF
TRBD1	TRBV19	TRBJ1-4	TGTGCCAGTAGTGTTGGACAGGGTCAAGTAATTAATGAAAAACTGTTTTTT	CASSVGQGQVINEKLFF
TRBD1	TRBV7-2	TRBJ2-1	TGTGCCAGCAGCTTGGGACAGGGTAGGAATGAGCAGTTCTTC	CASSLGQGRNEQFF
.	TRBV7-2	TRBJ2-7	TGTGCCAGCAGCTTAGTGGGGGGATCCTACGAGCAGTACTTC	CASSLVGGSYEQYF